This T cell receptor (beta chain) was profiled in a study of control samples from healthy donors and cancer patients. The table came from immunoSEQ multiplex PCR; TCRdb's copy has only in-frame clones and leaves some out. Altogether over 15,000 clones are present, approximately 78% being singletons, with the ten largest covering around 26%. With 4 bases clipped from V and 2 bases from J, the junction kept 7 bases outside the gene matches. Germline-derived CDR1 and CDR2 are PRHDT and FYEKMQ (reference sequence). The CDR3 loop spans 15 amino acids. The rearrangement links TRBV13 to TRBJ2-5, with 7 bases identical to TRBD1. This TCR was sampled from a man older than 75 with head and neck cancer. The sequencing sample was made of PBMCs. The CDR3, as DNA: TGTGCCAGCAGCTCTCCGGGACAGAGGCAAGAGACCCAGTACTTC. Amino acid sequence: CASSSPGQRQETQYF.